The TCR beta chain under discussion was sequenced for a study of technical replicates of blood from a handful of donors. V lost 3 bases and J 7 bases, leaving 18 bases between the germline ends. CDR1 and CDR2 from the germline V gene are LNHNV and YYDKDF (reference sequence). CDR3 size: 15 residues. This table comes from immunoSEQ multiplex PCR, and its TCRdb copy is limited to in-frame clones, with some not included. The sample includes 75,000 to 100,000 clones, around 95% of them seen just once. Sequencing used T cells isolated from PBMCs. V gene TRBV15 combines with J gene TRBJ1-2; maybe TRBD1 (5 bases). This clonotype was sampled from a human donor in good health. The CDR3 protein is CATSSGGGPLRGYTF. The CDR3 DNA reads TGTGCCACCAGCAGTGGGGGGGGACCACTGCGTGGCTACACCTTC.